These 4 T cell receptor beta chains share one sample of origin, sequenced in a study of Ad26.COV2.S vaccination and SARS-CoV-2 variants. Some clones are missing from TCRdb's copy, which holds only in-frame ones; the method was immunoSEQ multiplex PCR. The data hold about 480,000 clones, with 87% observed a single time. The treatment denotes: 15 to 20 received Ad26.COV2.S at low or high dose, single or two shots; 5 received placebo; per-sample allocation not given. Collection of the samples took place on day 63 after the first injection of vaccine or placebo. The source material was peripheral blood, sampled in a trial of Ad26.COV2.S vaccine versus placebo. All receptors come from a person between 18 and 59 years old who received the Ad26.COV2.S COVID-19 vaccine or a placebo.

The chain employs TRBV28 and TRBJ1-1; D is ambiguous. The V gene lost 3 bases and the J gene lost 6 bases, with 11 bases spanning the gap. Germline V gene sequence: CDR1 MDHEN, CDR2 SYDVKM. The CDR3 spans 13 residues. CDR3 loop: CASSLGVPPEAFF. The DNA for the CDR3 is TGTGCCAGCAGTTTGGGAGTTCCGCCTGAAGCTTTCTTT. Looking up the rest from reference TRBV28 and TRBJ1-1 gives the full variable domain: DVKVTQSSRYLVKRTGEKVFLECVQDMDHENMFWYRQDPGLGLRLIYFSYDVKMKEKGDIPEGYSVSREKKERFSLILESASTNQTSMYLCASSLGVPPEAFFGQGTRLTVV.

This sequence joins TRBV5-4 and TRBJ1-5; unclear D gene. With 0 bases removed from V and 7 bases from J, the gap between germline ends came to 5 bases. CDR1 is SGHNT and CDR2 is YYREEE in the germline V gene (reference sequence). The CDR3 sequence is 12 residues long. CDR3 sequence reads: CASSLDGQPQHF. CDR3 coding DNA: TGTGCCAGCAGCTTGGATGGGCAGCCCCAGCATTTT. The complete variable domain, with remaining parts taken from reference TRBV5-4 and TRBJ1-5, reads ETGVTQSPTHLIKTRGQQVTLRCSSQSGHNTVSWYQQALGQGPQFIFQYYREEENGRGNFPPRFSGLQFPNYSSELNVNALELDDSALYLCASSLDGQPQHFGDGTRLSIL.

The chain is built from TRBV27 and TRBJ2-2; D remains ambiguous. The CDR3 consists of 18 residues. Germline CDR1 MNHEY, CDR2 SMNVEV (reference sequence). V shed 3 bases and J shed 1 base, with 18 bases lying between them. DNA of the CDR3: TGTGCCAGCAGTTTTTATTGGTTGGTTGATCGGAACACCGGGGAGCTGTTTTTT. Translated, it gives CASSFYWLVDRNTGELFF.

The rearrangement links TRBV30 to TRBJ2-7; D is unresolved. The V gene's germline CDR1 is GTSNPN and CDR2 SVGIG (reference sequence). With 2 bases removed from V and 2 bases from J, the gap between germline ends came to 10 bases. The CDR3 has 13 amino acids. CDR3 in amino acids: CAWSPAGTYEQYF. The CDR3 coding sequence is TGTGCCTGGAGTCCGGCAGGAACCTACGAGCAGTACTTC.